What follows are 15 T cell receptor beta chains derived from one specimen sequenced in a study of shared clonotypes between healthy human individuals. This table comes from immunoSEQ multiplex PCR, and its TCRdb copy is limited to in-frame clones, with some not included. The sample includes millions of clones, around 93% of them seen just once. Naive CD8 cells were CD45RO-negative, positively selected for CCR7, excluding terminally differentiated effector memory CD45RA+ cells. The sequenced sample was naive CD8+ T cells from PBMCs. The receptors shown here come from a man aged 18 to 35 in good health. Some clones in this sample may be carry-over from other donors' samples.

The chain couples TRBV9 to TRBJ2-1; TRBD1 is a possible D gene (5 bases). The germline gives CDR1 SGDLS, CDR2 YYNGEE. The CDR3 has 15 amino acids. The V end lost 2 bases, the J end lost 4 bases, and 13 bases lay between the germline ends. The CDR3 spells CASSVGLGGYNEQFF. The CDR3 DNA follows: TGTGCCAGCAGCGTGGGGCTAGGCGGATACAATGAGCAGTTCTTC.

This clone was seen a handful of times. V gene TRBV7-9 combines with J gene TRBJ2-7; TRBD1 or TRBD2 may be the D gene (5 bases each). The V end was cut by 5 bases, the J end by 6 bases, with 11 bases between. This CDR3 has 12 amino acids. Germline V gives CDR1 SEHNR, CDR2 FQNEAQ (reference sequence). The CDR3 nucleotides read TGTGCCAGCAGCCGGGACGTCTCCGAGCAGTACTTC. Amino acids: CASSRDVSEQYF. Full variable domain (outside the CDR3, taken from reference TRBV7-9 and TRBJ2-7): DTGVSQNPRHKITKRGQNVTFRCDPISEHNRLYWYRQTLGQGPEFLTYFQNEAQLEKSRLLSDRFSAERPKGSFSTLEIQRTEQGDSAMYLCASSRDVSEQYFGPGTRLTVT.

The CDR3 region is CASSRGTGSSQPQHF. CDR3 bases: TGTGCCAGCAGCAGGGGGACAGGTAGTTCGCAGCCCCAGCATTTT. The chain combines TRBV27 with TRBJ1-5; TRBD1 matches at 8 bases. The J segment lost 7 bases and the V segment lost 6 bases, leaving 11 bases of the junction unmatched. The CDR3 consists of 15 residues. Germline CDR1 is MNHEY and CDR2 is SMNVEV (reference sequence).

The CDR3 nucleotides are TGTGCCAGCAGCTTCCGGGACTCCTCCAACTATGGCTACACCTTC. Translated, it gives CASSFRDSSNYGYTF. The chain links TRBV7-2 to TRBJ1-2; maybe TRBD1 (5 bases). V was trimmed by 3 bases and J by 2 bases, leaving 13 bases between them. The CDR3 has 15 residues. Germline CDR1 is SGHTA and CDR2 is FQGNSA. Supplemented by reference TRBV7-2 and TRBJ1-2, the full variable domain reads GAGVSQSPSNKVTEKGKDVELRCDPISGHTALYWYRQSLGQGLEFLIYFQGNSAPDKSGLPSDRFSAERTGGSVSTLTIQRTQQEDSAVYLCASSFRDSSNYGYTFGSGTRLTVV.

The chain is built from TRBV10-3 and TRBJ2-7; D gene unclear. The CDR3 spans 15 residues. Germline CDR1 and CDR2: ENHRY and SYGVKD. V shed 6 bases and J shed 3 bases, with 18 bases lying between them. CDR3 nucleotide sequence: TGTGCCATCAGCCAAATGGCCAGTCGTAGCTACGAGCAGTACTTC. Translated, it gives CAISQMASRSYEQYF.

Worth noting for this clone: The same CDR3 also results from other DNA sequences found in this sample. J is TRBJ2-7 and V is TRBV7-9; D possibly matches TRBD1 or TRBD2 (5 bases each). The CDR3 runs 13 residues. The V gene lost 5 bases and the J gene lost 0 bases, with 8 bases spanning the gap. Germline CDR1 SEHNR, CDR2 FQNEAQ (reference sequence). Here the CDR3 reads CASSPGASYEQYF. CDR3 sequence (DNA): TGTGCCAGCAGCCCCGGGGCCTCCTACGAGCAGTACTTC. Using reference TRBV7-9 and TRBJ2-7 for the parts outside the CDR3, the full variable domain is DTGVSQNPRHKITKRGQNVTFRCDPISEHNRLYWYRQTLGQGPEFLTYFQNEAQLEKSRLLSDRFSAERPKGSFSTLEIQRTEQGDSAMYLCASSPGASYEQYFGPGTRLTVT.

The count of this clone is one. The chain recombines TRBV11-2 with TRBJ2-1, with D perhaps TRBD2 (7 bases). Per germline, CDR1 SGHAT and CDR2 FQNNGV. The length of the CDR3 is 15 residues. With 2 bases removed from V and 8 bases from J, the gap between germline ends came to 16 bases. The CDR3 sequence is CASSLRGDYWDEQFF. Here the CDR3 DNA reads TGTGCCAGCAGCTTAAGGGGGGACTACTGGGATGAGCAGTTCTTC.

This clone was seen once. The CDR3 reads CASSPQGLTPTYEQYF. CDR3 bases: TGTGCCAGTAGTCCCCAGGGACTTACGCCAACCTACGAGCAGTACTTC. The rearrangement uses TRBV19 and TRBJ2-7; a weak D match, TRBD2 (6 bases). The CDR3 sequence is 16 residues long. V was cut by 5 bases and J by 2 bases, with 19 bases left in between. Germline V gene lookup returns CDR1 LNHDA and CDR2 SQIVND (reference sequence).

This sequence joins TRBV7-9 and TRBJ1-5; no reliable D call. CDR3 size: 14 residues. The V gene lost 1 base and the J gene lost 5 bases, with 9 bases spanning the gap. The germline CDR1 and CDR2 sequences are SEHNR and FQNEAQ (reference sequence). This CDR3 reads CASSLGSGYQPQHF. DNA of the CDR3: TGTGCCAGCAGCTTAGGGTCCGGGTATCAGCCCCAGCATTTT.

The V gene is TRBV9, the J gene TRBJ1-1; tentatively, D is TRBD1 (5 bases). The CDR3 spans 14 residues. Germline-derived CDR1 and CDR2 are SGDLS and YYNGEE. Between the trimmed V and J ends, which lost 3 bases and 4 bases, there was a span of 13 bases. Here the CDR3 reads CASSEGGESTEAFF. The CDR3 DNA reads as TGTGCCAGCAGCGAGGGAGGGGAGAGCACTGAAGCTTTCTTT.

The chain carries TRBV7-9 and TRBJ1-1; no clear D. Germline V gene data show CDR1 as SEHNR and CDR2 as FQNEAQ (reference sequence). The CDR3 has 14 amino acids. V was clipped by 7 bases and J by 0 bases, with 12 bases between them. The CDR3 loop is CASTRGLLNTEAFF. In DNA form, the CDR3 reads TGTGCCAGCACTCGTGGGCTCCTGAACACTGAAGCTTTCTTT.

The V gene is TRBV9, the J gene TRBJ2-2; 9 bases fit TRBD1. The CDR3 length is 15 residues. CDR1 is SGDLS, CDR2 YYNGEE, per germline. Trimming took 7 bases from V and 4 from J; bases not matched to a gene: 8. The CDR3 here is CASCSQGAVTGELFF. The CDR3 DNA follows: TGTGCCAGCTGCTCACAGGGGGCCGTCACCGGGGAGCTGTTTTTT.

The chain has TRBV7-9 and TRBJ1-1; D is undetermined. The germline V and J ends were trimmed by 4 bases and 6 bases, with 9 bases remaining between them. Per germline, CDR1 SEHNR and CDR2 FQNEAQ (reference sequence). The CDR3 contains 12 residues. The CDR3 region has the DNA TGTGCCAGCAGCTATCAAGAAGCTGAAGCTTTCTTT. Its translation is CASSYQEAEAFF.

The chain links TRBV29-1 to TRBJ2-3, with a possible D match to TRBD1 (5 bases). Trimming took off 2 bases at V and 0 bases at J, with 9 bases between the two ends. Germline assignment: CDR1 SQVTM and CDR2 ANQGSEA. The CDR3 spans 14 residues. The CDR3 DNA sequence: TGCAGCGTTGAATCAGGGATGAGCACAGATACGCAGTATTTT. Its translation: CSVESGMSTDTQYF.

The J gene is TRBJ2-7, the V gene TRBV27, with D perhaps matching TRBD2 (6 bases). The CDR3 runs to 14 residues. Germline V gives CDR1 MNHEY, CDR2 SMNVEV (reference sequence). V shed 8 bases and J shed 5 bases, with 19 bases lying between them. The CDR3 nucleotides are TGTGCCAGCCGGACCCGCCGGGGGATCAACGAGCAGTACTTC. Protein product: CASRTRRGINEQYF.